This record concerns one T cell receptor beta chain sequence. The antigen is unknown. The data originate from a study of cytomegalovirus exposure and HLA in healthy donors. CDR1 is LGHNA, CDR2 YNFKEQ, per germline. This CDR3 has 16 residues. V lost 0 bases, J lost 4 bases, and 15 bases lay in between. Produced via immunoSEQ multiplex PCR; TCRdb's table is partial and in-frame only. The sample shows some 160,000 clones, approximately 91% of them seen only once. Study findings and constraints: Reported results showed that the classifier diagnosed cytomegalovirus status with high specificity and sensitivity.

Specimen: PBMCs. The V gene is TRBV4-2, the J gene TRBJ1-1; possible D gene TRBD1, 5 bases. The clonotype comes from a man younger than 30 in good health and CMV-seronegative. The CDR3, as DNA: TGTGCCAGCAGCCAAGATCGCCAGGGATACGGCACTGAAGCTTTCTTT. The encoded protein is CASSQDRQGYGTEAFF.